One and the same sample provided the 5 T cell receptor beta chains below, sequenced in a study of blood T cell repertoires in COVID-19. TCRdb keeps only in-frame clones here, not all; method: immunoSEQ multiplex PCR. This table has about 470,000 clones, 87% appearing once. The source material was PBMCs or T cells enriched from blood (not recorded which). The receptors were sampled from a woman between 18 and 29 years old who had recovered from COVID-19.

CDR3 residues: CASSFGLVSYEQYF. The CDR3 DNA reads as TGTGCCAGCAGCTTCGGACTAGTCTCCTACGAGCAGTACTTC. The chain carries TRBV5-5 and TRBJ2-7; TRBD2 agrees at 7 bases. CDR1 is SGHKS and CDR2 is YYEKEE in the germline V gene (reference sequence). The CDR3 has 14 amino acids. The ends lost 2 bases at V and 0 bases at J; junction bases unmatched: 2.

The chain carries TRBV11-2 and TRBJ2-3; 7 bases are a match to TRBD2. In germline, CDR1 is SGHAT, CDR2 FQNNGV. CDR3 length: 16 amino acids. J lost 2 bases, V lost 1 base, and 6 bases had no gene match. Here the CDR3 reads CASSLVPGGSTDTQYF. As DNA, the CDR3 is TGTGCCAGCAGCTTAGTTCCGGGGGGATCCACAGATACGCAGTATTTT.

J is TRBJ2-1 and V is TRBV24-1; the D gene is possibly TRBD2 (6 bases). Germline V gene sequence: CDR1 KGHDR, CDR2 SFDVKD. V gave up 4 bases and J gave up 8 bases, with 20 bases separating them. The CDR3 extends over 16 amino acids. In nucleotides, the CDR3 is TGTGCCACCAGTGACCGCCGGGACTCCGCCACGGATGAGCAGTTCTTC. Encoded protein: CATSDRRDSATDEQFF.

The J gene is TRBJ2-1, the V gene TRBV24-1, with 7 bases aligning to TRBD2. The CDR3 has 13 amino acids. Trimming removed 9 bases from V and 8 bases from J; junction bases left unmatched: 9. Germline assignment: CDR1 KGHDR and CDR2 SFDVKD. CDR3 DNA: TGTGCCACCGGGGGGGTCGGGCGCGATGAGCAGTTCTTC. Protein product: CATGGVGRDEQFF.

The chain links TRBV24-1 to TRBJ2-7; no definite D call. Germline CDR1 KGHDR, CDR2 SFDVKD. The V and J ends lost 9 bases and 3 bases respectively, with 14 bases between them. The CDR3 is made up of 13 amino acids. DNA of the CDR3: TGTGCCACCGAACCATACATCGACTACGAGCAGTACTTC. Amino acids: CATEPYIDYEQYF.